This T cell receptor beta chain comes out of a study of T cell responses to AZD1222 COVID-19 vaccine. Study-wide findings and caveats: Epitopes outside B.1.351 and B.1.1.7 mutated regions reportedly drew nearly half of spike TCRs. Seropositive status at baseline applied to only a handful of AZD1222 recipients. Once two AZD1222 doses were given, Spike-specific TCR breadth and depth went up. It should be noted that donors were predominantly white British and more often female, and clonal diversity was possibly underestimated.

V lost 5 bases, J lost 5 bases, and 9 bases lay in between. The CDR3 runs to 12 residues. Germline V gene data show CDR1 as LNHDA and CDR2 as SQIVND (reference sequence). A remark on this clone: Its antigen is as yet unknown.

Produced via immunoSEQ multiplex PCR; TCRdb's table is partial and in-frame only. Among fewer than 85,000 clones listed, 80% to 90% were seen once. This TCR derives from an adult in good health. This chain connects TRBV19 to TRBJ1-2; D is unclear. The sequences come from peripheral blood, collected on day 0 of AZD1222 vaccination. CDR3 in amino acids: CASSAGGYGYTF. The CDR3 DNA reads TGTGCCAGTAGTGCAGGAGGATATGGCTACACCTTC.